This T cell receptor beta chain is drawn from a study of blood T cell repertoires in COVID-19. On the study more broadly: Sample material is recorded as cDNA or gDNA derived from T cells, B-cell-depleted T cells, or PBMCs.

Original processing methods: Using reference gene primer amplification, nucleated cell counts were estimated. The data were produced by immunoSEQ multiplex PCR, yet TCRdb's version contains in-frame clones alone and is incomplete. Clone size and the V and J calls come from that table; the DNA yielded D and trimming. The sample lists around 76,000 clones; 91% were seen once. This sequence originates from a human donor in a cohort sampled during active COVID-19. Source material: peripheral blood.

CDR3 amino acids: CASSYAMGGETTLYEQYF. The CDR3 bases are TGTGCCAGCAGTTACGCGATGGGAGGGGAAACAACCCTCTACGAGCAGTACTTC. The chain combines TRBV6-2 or TRBV6-3 with TRBJ2-7, with 7 bases fitting TRBD2. Germline trimming cut 2 bases from V and 3 bases from J; bases unmatched to any gene: 16. Per the germline V gene, CDR1 is MNHEY and CDR2 is SVGEGT. The CDR3 has 18 residues.